The clone carrying this TCR beta chain has just one count. Its antigen remains unidentified. The junction departs from germline at one end; a sequencing error may be responsible. This CDR3 region has 14 residues. The V gene's germline CDR1 is LNHNV and CDR2 YYDKDF (reference sequence). This specimen belongs to a study of CD8+CD57+ T cells in acquired aplastic anemia. As for the study in general: An average of roughly 3 ug of DNA was obtained from sorted CD4+ and CD8+ cells. Whole-study results and caveats: Patients were compared with controls for CD8+ Simpson's diversity, and no significant difference emerged.

Patients chosen for sequencing had CD8+CD57+ cells that had expanded, as shown by flow cytometry. Profiling of TCR beta VDJ combinations and CDR3 sequences used genomic DNA as template. TCRdb used MiXCR to reprocess the reads, holding one entry per CDR3 protein. Among roughly 250,000 distinct CDR3 sequences, approximately 82% were seen once, and the ten largest hold approximately 40%. This TCR was sampled from a human donor with aplastic anemia. Sequences were obtained from sorted CD4+, CD8+, or CD8+CD57+ T cells (not recorded which) from PBMCs. V is TRBV15 and J is TRBJ1-1; D gene ambiguous. Here the CDR3 DNA reads TGTGCCACCAGCGATTGCAGCAGCCAAGATGACCATTACTTT. This translates into CATSDCSSQDDHYF.